The clone carrying this TCR beta chain was seen only once. The CDR3 extends over 15 amino acids. V lost 1 base, J lost 5 bases, and 5 bases stayed unmatched. Germline V CDR1 and CDR2: MNHNS, SASEGT. These data are taken from a study of control samples from healthy donors and cancer patients. This table comes from immunoSEQ multiplex PCR, and its TCRdb copy is limited to in-frame clones, with some not included. The sample yields about 160,000 clones, nearly 96% seen once. The J gene is TRBJ2-5, the V gene TRBV6-1; 9 nucleotides align to TRBD1. The sample taken for sequencing was blood. The TCR was taken from a woman in her twenties or thirties in good health. Here the CDR3 reads CASSEGDRDVETQYF. The CDR3 DNA sequence: TGTGCCAGCAGTGAAGGGGACAGGGACGTTGAGACCCAGTACTTC.